These T cell receptor beta chains were read from a single sample in a study of cytomegalovirus exposure and HLA in healthy donors. Sequenced by immunoSEQ multiplex PCR; TCRdb stores in-frame clones only, minus some. The data contain tens of thousands of clones, about 90% of them singletons. Sequencing was carried out using PBMCs. The source is a man aged 18 to 30 in good health and CMV-seronegative. CDR3s include the opening cysteine and the closing phenylalanine or tryptophan. Each record gives: clone size, J gene, V gene, D gene, CDR3 protein, CDR3 DNA. A D gene is named only where the DNA matches it firmly. Size values are once, few and many counts, or a class for expanded clones, and some rows have none.

>NA|TRBJ2-1|TRBV5-6|NA
CASSLQVVNEQFF
TGTGCCAGCAGCTTACAGGTGGTAAATGAGCAGTTCTTC
>NA|TRBJ1-4|TRBV6-5|NA
CASTTTNEKLFF
TGTGCCAGCACTACAACTAATGAAAAACTGTTTTTT
>NA|TRBJ2-5|TRBV7-9|TRBD2
CAIPAGAETQYF
TGTGCCATCCCAGCGGGAGCCGAGACCCAGTACTTC
>once|TRBJ1-2|TRBV6-5|NA
CASSHDSNYGYTF
TGTGCCAGCAGCCACGACAGTAACTATGGCTACACCTTC
>NA|TRBJ2-1|TRBV5-1|NA
CASSLTEGYNEQFF
TGCGCCAGCAGCCTCACGGAGGGGTACAATGAGCAGTTCTTC
>NA|TRBJ2-5|TRBV11-2|NA
CASSEDRKETQYF
TGTGCCAGCAGCGAAGACAGGAAAGAGACCCAGTACTTC
>NA|TRBJ1-1|TRBV21-1|NA
CASRGGFDTEAFF
TGTGCCAGCAGGGGGGGATTTGACACTGAAGCTTTCTTT
>NA|TRBJ2-6|TRBV28|TRBD1
CASTFPRDRGYSGANVLTF
TGTGCCAGCACCTTCCCGCGGGACAGGGGGTATTCTGGGGCCAACGTCCTGACTTTC
>NA|TRBJ2-5|TRBV5-4|TRBD2
CASSKTIAGGGETQYF
TGTGCCAGCAGCAAGACAATAGCGGGAGGCGGGGAGACCCAGTACTTC
>NA|TRBJ2-7|TRBV30|NA
CAWSVLGQSLSYEQYF
TGTGCCTGGAGTGTACTGGGGCAGAGCCTTTCCTACGAGCAGTACTTC
>NA|TRBJ2-5|TRBV5-1|NA
CASSLESRQETQYF
TGCGCCAGCAGCTTGGAGAGTCGCCAAGAGACCCAGTACTTC
>once|TRBJ2-1|TRBV10-3|TRBD1
CAISRDRGGDNEQFF
TGTGCCATCAGCCGGGACAGGGGGGGGGACAATGAGCAGTTCTTC
>NA|TRBJ2-7|TRBV28|TRBD1
CASGRTGNTYEQYF
TGTGCCAGCGGACGGACAGGGAACACCTACGAGCAGTACTTC
>NA|TRBJ2-7|TRBV5-1|TRBD2
CASSLVLAGGPEQYF
TGCGCCAGCAGCTTGGTACTAGCGGGAGGCCCCGAGCAGTACTTC
>NA|TRBJ2-3|TRBV6-4|TRBD2
CASSDVAGGGTDTQYF
TGTGCCAGCAGTGATGTGGCGGGAGGGGGAACAGATACGCAGTATTTT
>NA|TRBJ2-3|TRBV4-3|NA
CASSQEGFGIHTQYF
TGCGCCAGCAGCCAAGAAGGGTTCGGGATCCATACGCAGTATTTT
>NA|TRBJ2-1|TRBV11-3|NA
CASSLTSSYNEQFF
TGTGCCAGCAGCTTAACGAGCTCCTACAATGAGCAGTTCTTC
>NA|TRBJ2-3|TRBV13|NA
CASSIRGDTQYF
TGTGCCAGCAGCATCAGGGGAGATACGCAGTATTTT
>NA|TRBJ1-6|TRBV4-3|NA
CASSQAGLRDSPLHF
TGCGCCAGCAGCCAAGCGGGTTTGCGGGATTCACCCCTCCACTTT
>NA|TRBJ2-7|TRBV2|NA
CASTWGGKYEQYF
TGTGCCAGTACTTGGGGAGGCAAGTACGAGCAGTACTTC
>NA|TRBJ2-3|TRBV9|TRBD2
CASSFLAGIGPDTQYF
TGTGCCAGCAGCTTCCTAGCGGGCATCGGCCCAGATACGCAGTATTTT
>NA|TRBJ2-7|TRBV7-2|NA
CASSGYYEQYF
TGTGCCAGCAGCGGATACTACGAGCAGTACTTC
>NA|TRBJ2-1|TRBV19|NA
CASTTSLSSYNEQFF
TGTGCCAGTACTACTAGTCTTAGCTCCTACAATGAGCAGTTCTTC
>NA|TRBJ1-2|TRBV19|TRBD1
CASSATGNYGYTF
TGTGCCAGTAGTGCGACAGGGAACTATGGCTACACCTTC
>NA|TRBJ1-1|TRBV15|TRBD1
CATSSDRQGAENTEAFF
TGTGCCACCAGCAGCGATCGACAGGGGGCCGAGAACACTGAAGCTTTCTTT
>once|TRBJ2-5|TRBV29-1|TRBD2
CSVESSGRAQVETQYF
TGCAGCGTTGAGTCTAGCGGGAGGGCCCAGGTAGAGACCCAGTACTTC
>NA|TRBJ1-1|TRBV5-6|TRBD1
CASSWGQGARNTEAFF
TGTGCCAGCAGCTGGGGACAGGGGGCAAGAAACACTGAAGCTTTCTTT
>NA|TRBJ1-1|TRBV30|TRBD1
CACSGQGLGNTEAFF
TGTGCCTGTTCGGGACAGGGTTTAGGGAACACTGAAGCTTTCTTT
>NA|TRBJ2-1|TRBV7-9|TRBD1
CASSSGQGAGNEQFF
TGTGCCAGCAGCTCGGGACAGGGGGCCGGCAATGAGCAGTTCTTC
>NA|TRBJ2-7|TRBV29-1|TRBD2
CSVVWTSGSYEQYF
TGCAGCGTTGTCTGGACTAGCGGGTCCTACGAGCAGTACTTC
>NA|TRBJ2-5|TRBV5-1|TRBD1
CASRGQGEGEQYF
TGCGCCAGCAGGGGACAGGGGGAAGGGGAGCAGTACTTC
>NA|TRBJ2-1|TRBV28|NA
CASSPTLGNEQFF
TGTGCCAGCAGTCCTACTCTAGGTAATGAGCAGTTCTTC
>NA|TRBJ2-7|TRBV2|TRBD1
CASSGDRIYEQYF
TGTGCCAGCAGTGGGGACAGGATCTACGAGCAGTACTTC
>NA|TRBJ2-2|TRBV25-1|NA
CASSIWGPGELFF
TGTGCCAGCAGTATATGGGGCCCCGGGGAGCTGTTTTTT
>NA|TRBJ2-7|TRBV7-2|NA
CASSLELGQTINRYF
TGTGCCAGCAGCCTAGAACTTGGACAGACAATTAATCGGTACTTC
>few|TRBJ2-1|TRBV9|TRBD2
CASSVVPGGSYNEQFF
TGTGCCAGCAGCGTAGTGCCGGGAGGTTCCTACAATGAGCAGTTCTTC
>NA|TRBJ2-3|TRBV5-1|NA
CASSTRDAGTDTQYF
TGCGCCAGCAGCACGCGGGATGCCGGCACAGATACGCAGTATTTT
>NA|TRBJ2-6|TRBV21-1|NA
CASSKVRTSGRMGANVLTF
TGTGCCAGCAGCAAAGTAAGGACTAGCGGGAGAATGGGGGCCAACGTCCTGACTTTC
>NA|TRBJ2-5|TRBV30|TRBD1
CAWRSGTGIRETQYF
TGTGCCTGGAGATCTGGGACAGGGATTAGGGAGACCCAGTACTTC
>once|TRBJ1-2|TRBV5-1|NA
CASSLDSNYGYTF
TGCGCCAGCAGCTTGGACAGTAACTATGGCTACACCTTC
>NA|TRBJ1-1|TRBV7-2|TRBD1
CASSSPGTGRAEAFF
TGTGCCAGCAGCTCACCCGGGACAGGCCGGGCTGAAGCTTTCTTT
>NA|TRBJ2-5|TRBV7-9|NA
CASSLGGSQETQYF
TGTGCCAGCAGCTTAGGGGGCTCCCAAGAGACCCAGTACTTC